Below, 2 T cell receptor beta chains from the same sample are listed, as sequenced in a study of blood T cell repertoires in COVID-19. Assay used: immunoSEQ multiplex PCR; TCRdb lists only in-frame clones, some missing. The data hold fewer than 350,000 clones, with approximately 90% observed a single time. The sample was PBMCs or T cells enriched from blood (not recorded which). These receptors were collected from a woman in her thirties or forties with acute COVID-19.

This rearrangement joins TRBV28 to TRBJ1-2; a possible D gene is TRBD1 (6 bases). V was trimmed by 4 bases and J by 2 bases, leaving 17 bases between them. CDR3 length: 16 amino acids. Germline-derived CDR1 and CDR2 are MDHEN and SYDVKM. The CDR3 is CASSSPATGLNYGYTF. The CDR3 DNA is TGTGCCAGCAGTTCCCCAGCGACAGGCCTAAACTATGGCTACACCTTC.

This clone occurred once. The chain employs TRBV28 and TRBJ2-3; D unclear. V shed 6 bases and J shed 6 bases, with 16 bases lying between them. This CDR3 region has 14 residues. The germline gives CDR1 MDHEN, CDR2 SYDVKM. Written as DNA, the CDR3 is TGTGCCAGCAGCTATGACATATTATCGGATACGCAGTATTTT. Protein: CASSYDILSDTQYF.